Below are 26 T cell receptor beta chains sequenced from a single sample in a study of blood T cell repertoires in COVID-19. Generated by immunoSEQ multiplex PCR, the TCRdb table keeps only in-frame clones and is missing some. The data contain 40,000 to 55,000 clones, around 90% of them seen just once; the ten biggest clones take up around 6.5%. The sequencing sample was made of peripheral blood. These receptors all stem from a man aged 65-85 years with active COVID-19.

The chain carries TRBV6-5 and TRBJ2-7, with 10 bases matching TRBD1. Trimming at V came to 8 bases and at J to 7 bases, leaving 11 bases not matched to a gene. CDR3 length: 14 amino acids. Germline V gene sequence: CDR1 MNHEY, CDR2 SVGAGI. The CDR3 is CASAPGQGFGEQYF. The CDR3 DNA follows: TGTGCCAGCGCCCCGGGACAGGGGTTTGGGGAGCAGTACTTC.

The gene calls are TRBV6-5 and TRBJ2-7; the match to TRBD2 covers 7 bases. The V segment lost 6 bases and the J segment 5 bases; nucleotides outside the gene matches: 7. The CDR3 runs 13 residues. CDR1 MNHEY and CDR2 SVGAGI come from the germline V gene. CDR3 bases: TGTGCCAGCAGGCTGGGGGGGGACGACGAGCAGTACTTC. Protein sequence: CASRLGGDDEQYF.

The V call is TRBV15, the J call TRBJ2-5; tentatively, D is TRBD2 (6 bases). CDR3 size: 16 residues. CDR1 and CDR2 from the germline V gene are LNHNV and YYDKDF (reference sequence). Trimming shortened V by 5 bases and J by 2 bases, and 18 bases separated the two germline ends. The CDR3 here is CATSPRSGREQETQYF. The CDR3 bases are TGTGCCACCAGCCCCCGGAGCGGACGGGAGCAAGAGACCCAGTACTTC.

The J gene is TRBJ1-2, the V gene TRBV14; D might be TRBD1 (6 bases). The CDR3 length is 13 residues. Trimming left V 4 bases short and J 6 bases short, with 12 bases between. Germline lookup yields CDR1 SGHDN and CDR2 FVKESK. For the CDR3, the DNA is TGTGCCAGCAGCCGAATGGCAGGGGATGGCTACACCTTC. Encoded protein: CASSRMAGDGYTF.

This CDR3 is CASSLEGPYNSPLHF. In DNA form, the CDR3 reads TGTGCCAGCAGTTTGGAGGGCCCTTATAATTCACCCCTCCACTTT. V is TRBV2 and J is TRBJ1-6, with no clear D. The CDR3 length is 15 residues. Trimming left V 5 bases short and J 4 bases short, with 12 bases between. Per the germline V gene, CDR1 is SNHLY and CDR2 is FYNNEI.

The CDR3 protein is CAWRGQGGQPQHF. CDR3 coding DNA: TGTGCCTGGAGAGGACAGGGTGGACAGCCCCAGCATTTT. V is TRBV30 and J is TRBJ1-5; 8 bases agree with TRBD1. Germline CDR1 and CDR2: GTSNPN and SVGIG (reference sequence). The CDR3 sequence is 13 residues long. The V segment lost 3 bases and the J segment 7 bases; nucleotides outside the gene matches: 5.

This chain links TRBV7-9 with TRBJ2-5, with TRBD1 matching 9 bases. Germline V gene data show CDR1 as SEHNR and CDR2 as FQNEAQ (reference sequence). V gave up 2 bases and J gave up 2 bases; unmatched junction bases: 3. The CDR3 runs to 15 residues. The chain's CDR3 is CASSLQGQGQETQYF. CDR3 coding DNA: TGTGCCAGCAGCTTACAAGGACAGGGGCAAGAGACCCAGTACTTC.

The chain links TRBV21-1 to TRBJ1-1; the table gives TRBD1 as D, unverified against the DNA. TRBV21-1 has pseudogene status. This CDR3 has 13 amino acids. In nucleotides, the CDR3 is TGTGCCAGCAGCATCGGTGGGGGCAGTGAAGCTTTCTTT. Amino acid sequence: CASSIGGGSEAFF.

V usage is TRBV5-1 and J usage is TRBJ1-2; 9 bases agree with TRBD1. V trimming: 5 bases; J trimming: 3 bases; junction bases outside the gene matches: 8. The CDR3 is 15 amino acids. Germline V gene lookup returns CDR1 SGHRS and CDR2 YFSETQ. The chain's CDR3 is CASRFGTGRDYGYTF. In DNA form, the CDR3 reads TGCGCCAGCAGGTTCGGGACAGGGAGGGACTATGGCTACACCTTC.

The rearrangement uses TRBV5-1 and TRBJ2-7; D perhaps matches TRBD1 (5 bases). Germline-derived CDR1 and CDR2 are SGHRS and YFSETQ. Trimming left V 0 bases short and J 3 bases short, with 16 bases between. The CDR3 spans 16 residues. The CDR3 loop reads CASSLVPPTASYEQYF. The CDR3 nucleotides read TGCGCCAGCAGCTTGGTCCCTCCGACAGCCAGCTACGAGCAGTACTTC.

The V and J genes are TRBV10-2 and TRBJ1-6; possibly TRBD1 for D (6 bases). The V and J ends lost 6 bases and 9 bases respectively, with 12 bases between them. Looked up from germline, CDR1 is WSHSY and CDR2 is SAAADI. The CDR3 length is 13 residues. The CDR3 DNA reads as TGCGCCAGCAGGCCCACAGGGTCTTCACCCCTCCACTTT. Protein sequence: CASRPTGSSPLHF.

The V call is TRBV30, the J call TRBJ1-6; D is unclear. This CDR3 contains 13 residues. Germline V CDR1 and CDR2: GTSNPN, SVGIG (reference sequence). V was trimmed by 4 bases and J by 7 bases, leaving 11 bases between them. CDR3 sequence reads: CAWNPQINSPLHF. The CDR3 nucleotides read TGTGCCTGGAATCCACAGATAAATTCACCCCTCCACTTT.

The V and J genes are TRBV4-1 and TRBJ1-1; weak D call: TRBD1 (6 bases). The V gene lost 1 base and the J gene lost 1 base, with 7 bases spanning the gap. This CDR3 has 14 amino acids. Germline values: CDR1 MGHRA, CDR2 YSYEKL. DNA of the CDR3: TGCGCCAGCAGCCAAGCGGACAGGAACACTGAAGCTTTCTTT. Its protein product is CASSQADRNTEAFF.

The chain has TRBV7-2 and TRBJ1-4; D remains unclear. There are 14 residues in the CDR3. Germline V lookup: CDR1 SGHTA, CDR2 FQGNSA. V lost 6 bases and J 5 bases, leaving 13 bases between the germline ends. The chain's CDR3 is CASSKDWRNEKLFF. The CDR3 DNA is TGTGCCAGCAGTAAGGACTGGAGGAATGAAAAACTGTTTTTT.

This chain uses TRBV6-5 with TRBJ2-5; D is ambiguous. Germline assignment: CDR1 MNHEY and CDR2 SVGAGI. The CDR3 loop spans 13 amino acids. Trimming shortened V by 5 bases and J by 0 bases, and 7 bases separated the two germline ends. CDR3 nucleotides: TGTGCCAGCAGTAGATCGGACCAAGAGACCCAGTACTTC. This codes for CASSRSDQETQYF.

This clone was recorded once. The chain joins TRBV5-1 to TRBJ2-7; a possible D gene is TRBD1 (5 bases). V lost 2 bases, J lost 2 bases, and 11 bases lay in between. There are 14 residues in the CDR3. Looked up from germline, CDR1 is SGHRS and CDR2 is YFSETQ. CDR3 residues: CASSFDRTTYEQYF. CDR3 nucleotide sequence: TGCGCCAGCAGCTTCGACAGAACAACCTACGAGCAGTACTTC.

J is TRBJ2-3 and V is TRBV5-1; D possibly corresponds to TRBD2 (5 bases). Trimming shortened V by 0 bases and J by 0 bases, and 8 bases separated the two germline ends. The germline gives CDR1 SGHRS, CDR2 YFSETQ. CDR3 length equals 15 residues. CDR3 region: CASSLVAGSTDTQYF. CDR3 in DNA: TGCGCCAGCAGCTTGGTCGCGGGTAGCACAGATACGCAGTATTTT.

The genes are TRBV11-2 and TRBJ2-3, with 11 bases fitting TRBD2. The CDR3 consists of 14 residues. V lost 5 bases, J lost 6 bases, and 4 bases stayed unmatched. The germline V gene has CDR1 SGHAT and CDR2 FQNNGV. CDR3 DNA sequence: TGTGCCAGCAGCAATAGCGGGGGGGCCGATACGCAGTATTTT. Translating it yields CASSNSGGADTQYF.

The CDR3 DNA reads TGCAGCGTTGAACATCTAGGGGATTCCTATGGCTACACCTTC. Translating it yields CSVEHLGDSYGYTF. V gene TRBV29-1 combines with J gene TRBJ1-2, with D perhaps TRBD1 (5 bases). CDR1 and CDR2 from the germline V gene are SQVTM and ANQGSEA. The length of the CDR3 is 14 residues. V lost 2 bases and J 4 bases, leaving 14 bases between the germline ends.

This chain links TRBV6-6 with TRBJ1-1; TRBD1 aligns across 7 bases. Germline CDR1 reads MNHNY; CDR2 reads SVGAGI (reference sequence). V lost 10 bases to trimming and J lost 1 base; unmatched junction nucleotides: 15. The CDR3 sequence is 16 residues long. CDR3 nucleotides: TGTGCCACGGAAAGCCTGAAGGGACAGCCGAACACTGAAGCTTTCTTT. It encodes CATESLKGQPNTEAFF.

This clone is a singleton in its sample. V and J are TRBV10-2 and TRBJ2-2, with D maybe TRBD1 (5 bases). Germline values: CDR1 WSHSY, CDR2 SAAADI. This CDR3 is 15 amino acids long. V lost 3 bases and J 6 bases, leaving 14 bases between the germline ends. As DNA, the CDR3 is TGCGCCAGCAGTGATGCAGGGATCTCATCCGGGGAGCTGTTTTTT. Its translation: CASSDAGISSGELFF.

V gene TRBV13 combines with J gene TRBJ1-3; TRBD1 is a possible D gene (5 bases). Germline values: CDR1 PRHDT, CDR2 FYEKMQ (reference sequence). V lost 0 bases to trimming and J lost 3 bases, with 12 bases between them. The CDR3 is 16 residues long. CDR3 DNA: TGTGCCAGCAGCTTAGGCGTAGGGGCTCTTGGAAACACCATATATTTT. Encoded protein: CASSLGVGALGNTIYF.

The V and J genes are TRBV30 and TRBJ2-3, with TRBD2 matching 14 bases. Per germline, CDR1 GTSNPN and CDR2 SVGIG (reference sequence). The ends lost 2 bases at V and 5 bases at J; junction bases unmatched: 3. CDR3 size: 15 residues. This CDR3 is CAWSWTSGGRDTQYF. The CDR3 bases are TGTGCCTGGAGTTGGACTAGCGGGGGGCGAGATACGCAGTATTTT.

The chain carries TRBV9 and TRBJ2-1; a weak D match, TRBD2 (7 bases). This CDR3 comprises 14 residues. Germline V lookup: CDR1 SGDLS, CDR2 YYNGEE. Trimming shortened V by 3 bases and J by 9 bases, and 16 bases separated the two germline ends. The CDR3 nucleotides read TGTGCCAGCAGCGAACCGGGGGGCTCCGGTGAGCAGTTCTTC. Amino acids: CASSEPGGSGEQFF.

This rearrangement joins TRBV6-2 or TRBV6-3 to TRBJ2-5; 11 bases align to TRBD2. Germline V lookup: CDR1 MNHEY, CDR2 SVGEGT. V trimming: 5 bases; J trimming: 1 base; junction bases outside the gene matches: 12. The length of the CDR3 is 18 residues. CDR3 in DNA: TGTGCCAGCAGTACCTTCCCCGGTAGCGGGGGGGCCCAAGAGACCCAGTACTTC. Encoded protein: CASSTFPGSGGAQETQYF.

This clone was found once. The chain uses TRBV6-5 and TRBJ2-1; maybe TRBD2 (7 bases). The CDR3 contains 14 residues. With 2 bases removed from V and 9 bases from J, the gap between germline ends came to 14 bases. Germline V gene data show CDR1 as MNHEY and CDR2 as SVGAGI. The CDR3 DNA reads as TGTGCCAGCAGTTACGGGGCGGGGGCCCGTGAGCAGTTCTTC. This sequence encodes CASSYGAGAREQFF.